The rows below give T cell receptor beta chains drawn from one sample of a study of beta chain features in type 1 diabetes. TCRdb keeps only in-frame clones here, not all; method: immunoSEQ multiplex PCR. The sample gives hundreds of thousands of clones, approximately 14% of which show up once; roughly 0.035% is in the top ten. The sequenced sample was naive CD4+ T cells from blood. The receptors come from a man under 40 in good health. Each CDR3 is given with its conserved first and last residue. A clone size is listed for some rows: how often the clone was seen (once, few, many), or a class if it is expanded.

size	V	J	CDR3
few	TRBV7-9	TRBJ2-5	CASSLQGRETQYF
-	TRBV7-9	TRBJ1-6	CASSLEATAFNSPLHF
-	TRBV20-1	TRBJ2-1	CSATSGGALIF
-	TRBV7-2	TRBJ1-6	CASSVNSPLHF
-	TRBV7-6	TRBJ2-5	CASSLGATGFQETQYF
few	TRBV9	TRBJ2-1	CASSVEGIIGTSGYNEQFF
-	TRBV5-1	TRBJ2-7	CASSLVSQSPYEQYF
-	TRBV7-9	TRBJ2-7	CASTTTQGSYEQYF
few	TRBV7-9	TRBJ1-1	CASSPQGAGTEAFF
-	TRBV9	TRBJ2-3	CASSVGGTGTSGSTQYF
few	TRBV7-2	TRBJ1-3	CASHRGYSGNTIYF
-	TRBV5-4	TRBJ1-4	CASSAQGNEKLFF
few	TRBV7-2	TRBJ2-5	CASSPTQLAGVETQYF
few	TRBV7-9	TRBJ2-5	CASSRTSGYKETQYF
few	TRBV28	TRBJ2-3	CASSFPRQGGTDTQYF
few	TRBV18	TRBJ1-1	CASLGQMNTEAFF
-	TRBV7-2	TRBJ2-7	CASSLRGAYEQYF
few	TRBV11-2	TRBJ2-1	CASSTLAGGHNEQFF
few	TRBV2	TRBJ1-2	CASSEDRGLYGYTF
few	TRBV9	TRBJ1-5	CASSVGMGNQPQHF
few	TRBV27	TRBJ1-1	CASSRGLMNTEAFF
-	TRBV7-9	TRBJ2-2	CASSARLGEVPTGELFF
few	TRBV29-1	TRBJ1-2	CSVEEGPRGRGYTF
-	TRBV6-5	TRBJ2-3	CASSLLGATTDTQYF
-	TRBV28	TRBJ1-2	CASSPLYLGQGFGYTF
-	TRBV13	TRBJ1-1	CASSITGNTEAFF
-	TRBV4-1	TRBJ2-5	CASSQEQGSVKTQYF
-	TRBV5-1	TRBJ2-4	CASSLVGLAEAKNIQYF
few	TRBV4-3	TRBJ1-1	CASSQVLNTEAFF
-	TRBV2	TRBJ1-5	CASSELRWQPQHF
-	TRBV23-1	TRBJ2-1	CASDRRGLGNEQFF
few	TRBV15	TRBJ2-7	CATSRDQLGQGGNYEQYF
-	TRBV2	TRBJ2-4	CASRLAALLAKNIQYF
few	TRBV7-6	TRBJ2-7	CASSRAAGNYEQYF
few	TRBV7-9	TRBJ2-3	CASRTLATQYF
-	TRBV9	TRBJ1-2	CASSAEGRTGSYTF